The rows below give T cell receptor beta chains drawn from one sample of a study of blood T cell repertoires in COVID-19. TCRdb's copy holds only in-frame clones and misses some; the assay was immunoSEQ multiplex PCR. The sample yields over 250,000 clones, roughly 88% seen once. Sequences were obtained from peripheral blood. Every receptor here comes from a woman aged 65 to 85 with acute or convalescent COVID-19. Both conserved end residues are part of each CDR3. The order of the fields is D gene, CDR3 length, J gene, V gene, clone size, CDR3 protein, CDR3 DNA. A D gene is named only where the DNA matches it firmly. The listing skips clone size in some rows; elsewhere it reads once, few, many or a size class.

>TRBD1|16|TRBJ2-6|TRBV19|.
CASSRTGVTGANVLTF
TGTGCCAGTAGCCGGACAGGGGTGACTGGGGCCAACGTCCTGACTTTC
>TRBD1|13|TRBJ1-2|TRBV29-1|.
CSAQGGAGYGYTF
TGCAGCGCCCAGGGGGGCGCCGGGTATGGCTACACCTTC
>.|15|TRBJ1-4|TRBV30|.
CAWRIHGRFNEKLFF
TGTGCCTGGAGAATACACGGCAGGTTTAATGAAAAACTGTTTTTT
>TRBD1|15|TRBJ2-2|TRBV6-5|.
CASSPGQLRVGELFF
TGTGCCAGCAGCCCGGGACAGTTGAGGGTCGGGGAGCTGTTTTTT
>.|15|TRBJ1-1|TRBV28|.
CASTPGGHPNTEAFF
TGTGCCAGCACCCCAGGAGGGCACCCGAACACTGAAGCTTTCTTT
>.|14|TRBJ1-5|TRBV3-1/TRBV3-2|.
CASSPTFGNQPQHF
TGTGCCAGCAGCCCGACATTTGGGAATCAGCCCCAGCATTTT
>TRBD1|14|TRBJ2-2|TRBV2|.
CASGRRQGPGELFF
TGTGCCAGCGGCCGTCGACAGGGTCCCGGGGAGCTGTTTTTT
>.|11|TRBJ2-1|TRBV27|.
CASSRGNEQFF
TGTGCCAGCAGTCGGGGGAATGAGCAGTTCTTC
>.|14|TRBJ2-7|TRBV28|.
CASSLTDRSYEQYF
TGTGCCAGCAGTCTGACGGACAGATCCTACGAGCAGTACTTC
>.|12|TRBJ1-4|TRBV12-3/TRBV12-4|.
CASTGRTRKLFF
TGTGCCAGCACTGGGCGGACTCGAAAACTGTTTTTT
>.|15|TRBJ2-4|TRBV6-5|.
CASSRTDLAKNIQYF
TGTGCCAGCAGTAGGACAGACCTAGCCAAAAACATTCAGTACTTC
>.|13|TRBJ1-2|TRBV3-1/TRBV3-2|.
CASSPQGGGGYTF
TGTGCCAGCAGCCCCCAAGGGGGGGGAGGCTACACCTTC
>.|13|TRBJ1-1|TRBV6-5|.
CASSHPRGVEAFF
TGTGCCAGCAGCCATCCACGGGGGGTTGAAGCTTTCTTT
>.|11|TRBJ2-5|TRBV3-1/TRBV3-2|.
CASSQGRTQYF
TGTGCCAGCAGCCAAGGGAGGACCCAGTACTTC
>.|15|TRBJ2-7|TRBV3-1/TRBV3-2|once
CASSQTGGHRYEQYF
TGTGCCAGCAGCCAGACAGGAGGACACCGCTACGAGCAGTACTTC
>TRBD1|14|TRBJ1-2|TRBV2|.
CASSWDRGNYGYTF
TGTGCCAGCAGTTGGGACAGGGGAAACTATGGCTACACCTTC
>.|16|TRBJ1-1|TRBV4-1|.
CASSHLLGGMNTEAFF
TGCGCCAGCAGCCACCTACTCGGGGGGATGAACACTGAAGCTTTCTTT
>.|15|TRBJ1-6|TRBV2|.
CASSEGDRYNSPLHF
TGTGCCAGCAGTGAAGGAGACAGGTATAATTCACCCCTCCACTTT
>.|14|TRBJ2-2|TRBV5-1|.
CASSPTGRTGELFF
TGCGCCAGCAGCCCGACAGGACGCACCGGGGAGCTGTTTTTT
>.|13|TRBJ1-1|TRBV5-1|.
CASSSTGNTEAFF
TGCGCCAGCAGCTCGACAGGGAACACTGAAGCTTTCTTT
>.|15|TRBJ2-7|TRBV5-5|.
CASSLGPDRGSEQYF
TGTGCCAGCAGCTTGGGCCCGGACAGAGGATCCGAGCAGTACTTC
>.|13|TRBJ1-1|TRBV5-1|.
CASSLDPGFEAFF
TGCGCCAGCAGCTTGGACCCCGGGTTTGAAGCTTTCTTT
>TRBD1|16|TRBJ1-4|TRBV15|.
CATSPDRAAISEKLFF
TGTGCCACCAGCCCGGACAGGGCGGCGATCAGTGAAAAACTGTTTTTT
>.|14|TRBJ1-6|TRBV6-5|once
CASTPSSYNSPLHF
TGTGCCAGCACTCCGAGCTCCTATAATTCACCCCTCCACTTT
>.|15|TRBJ1-3|TRBV7-2|.
CASSLSKGFGNTIYF
TGTGCCAGCAGCCTTAGTAAGGGGTTTGGAAACACCATATATTTT
>.|13|TRBJ2-2|TRBV5-1|.
CASSVLEAGELFF
TGCGCCAGCAGCGTCCTAGAGGCCGGGGAGCTGTTTTTT
>TRBD1|15|TRBJ1-2|TRBV4-2|.
CASSQPGQEFYGYTF
TGTGCCAGCAGCCAGCCAGGACAGGAATTCTATGGCTACACCTTC
>.|15|TRBJ1-1|TRBV7-3|.
CASSPRPGGLTEAFF
TGTGCCAGCAGCCCCAGGCCCGGGGGGCTCACTGAAGCTTTCTTT
>.|14|TRBJ2-2|TRBV6-6|.
CASRTDSAGGELFF
TGTGCCAGCAGAACGGACAGCGCCGGGGGGGAGCTGTTTTTT
>.|12|TRBJ2-5|TRBV6-6|.
CASTASMETQYF
TGTGCCAGCACGGCTAGTATGGAGACCCAGTACTTC
>.|13|TRBJ1-4|TRBV2|.
CASRPGQFEKLFF
TGTGCCAGCAGACCGGGACAATTTGAAAAACTGTTTTTT
>TRBD2|14|TRBJ2-3|TRBV7-8|.
CASVGGGATDTQYF
TGTGCCAGCGTGGGCGGGGGGGCCACAGATACGCAGTATTTT
>TRBD2|18|TRBJ2-3|TRBV5-5|.
CASSSQTSGGGITDTQYF
TGTGCCAGCAGCTCCCAGACCAGCGGGGGGGGGATCACAGATACGCAGTATTTT
>.|15|TRBJ2-2|TRBV19|.
CASSTPMTRTGELFF
TGTGCCAGTAGTACCCCCATGACCAGGACCGGGGAGCTGTTTTTT
>.|14|TRBJ2-1|TRBV11-3|.
CASSVAPLGGEQFF
TGTGCCAGCAGCGTGGCCCCCCTTGGAGGCGAGCAGTTCTTC
>.|14|TRBJ2-5|TRBV9|.
CASSVRAGVETQYF
TGTGCCAGCAGCGTAAGGGCAGGGGTAGAGACCCAGTACTTC
>.|15|TRBJ1-1|TRBV19|.
CASSSSGRRRTEAFF
TGTGCCAGTAGCTCCTCGGGTCGCCGGAGGACTGAAGCTTTCTTT
>TRBD1|17|TRBJ1-2|TRBV4-1|.
CASSLLPLGGGHYGYTF
TGCGCCAGCAGCCTCCTCCCTCTAGGAGGGGGCCACTATGGCTACACCTTC
>.|15|TRBJ2-5|TRBV15|.
CATSRVSGRQETQYF
TGTGCCACCAGCAGAGTTTCAGGGAGGCAAGAGACCCAGTACTTC
>.|12|TRBJ1-2|TRBV3-1/TRBV3-2|.
CASSQAGYGYTF
TGTGCCAGCAGCCAGGCGGGGTATGGCTACACCTTC
>TRBD1|13|TRBJ1-4|TRBV10-3|.
CAISERTGEKLFF
TGTGCCATCAGTGAGAGGACAGGTGAAAAACTGTTTTTT
>.|17|TRBJ1-5|TRBV28|.
CASSLIRRTAFNQPQHF
TGTGCCAGCAGTTTAATCCGTCGGACAGCATTTAATCAGCCCCAGCATTTT
>.|13|TRBJ1-2|TRBV6-5|.
CASGGGSTYGYTF
TGTGCCAGCGGGGGGGGGAGTACCTATGGCTACACCTTC
>.|14|TRBJ1-3|TRBV6-5|.
CASSPKWGPDTIYF
TGTGCCAGCAGCCCCAAGTGGGGCCCGGACACCATATATTTT
>.|14|TRBJ2-7|TRBV28|.
CATKRAGASYEQYF
TGTGCCACCAAGAGGGCAGGCGCTTCCTACGAGCAGTACTTC
>.|16|TRBJ2-1|TRBV5-4|.
CASSPAAGRTYNEQFF
TGTGCCAGCAGCCCCGCTGCGGGGAGAACCTACAATGAGCAGTTCTTC
>.|13|TRBJ2-7|TRBV12-3/TRBV12-4|.
CASSFSGSYEQYF
TGTGCCAGCAGTTTTTCAGGGTCCTACGAGCAGTACTTC
>TRBD1|15|TRBJ1-2|TRBV19|once
CASSTPGTELHGYTF
TGTGCCAGTAGTACTCCCGGGACAGAGCTTCATGGCTACACCTTC
>.|13|TRBJ1-1|TRBV2|.
CASGPQQGRGAFF
TGTGCCAGCGGACCCCAACAGGGTCGGGGAGCTTTCTTT
>.|16|TRBJ1-6|TRBV23-1|.
CASSLWTGNYNSPLHF
TGCGCCAGCAGTCTGTGGACGGGGAACTATAATTCACCCCTCCACTTT
>.|13|TRBJ1-2|TRBV7-2|.
CASSTRQGQGYTF
TGTGCCAGCAGCACCCGCCAGGGGCAAGGCTACACCTTC
>TRBD1|15|TRBJ2-7|TRBV5-1|.
CASSFRDRVAREQYF
TGCGCCAGCAGCTTCCGGGACAGGGTGGCTCGGGAGCAGTACTTC
>.|14|TRBJ2-3|TRBV7-3|few
CASSLAGAGDTQYF
TGTGCCAGCAGCTTGGCGGGGGCCGGAGATACGCAGTATTTT
>TRBD2|17|TRBJ2-3|TRBV9|.
CASSAQGGRGVTDTQYF
TGTGCCAGCAGCGCCCAGGGTGGGCGGGGGGTTACAGATACGCAGTATTTT
>TRBD1|13|TRBJ1-1|TRBV2|.
CASSRTGGTEAFF
TGTGCCAGCAGTCGGACAGGGGGCACTGAAGCTTTCTTT
>TRBD2|15|TRBJ2-5|TRBV30|.
CAWSVQAGGRETQYF
TGTGCCTGGAGTGTACAAGCGGGGGGGCGGGAGACCCAGTACTTC
>.|14|TRBJ2-1|TRBV19|once
CASSFGGSYNEQFF
TGTGCCAGTAGTTTCGGGGGTAGCTACAATGAGCAGTTCTTC
>TRBD1|19|TRBJ2-6|TRBV19|.
CASSIVQGAVPTGANVLTF
TGTGCCAGTAGTATAGTGCAGGGGGCAGTCCCCACTGGGGCCAACGTCCTGACTTTC
>.|11|TRBJ2-1|TRBV20-1|once
CSARYFDEQFF
TGCAGTGCTAGATACTTTGATGAGCAGTTCTTC
>.|14|TRBJ2-3|TRBV6-4|.
CASSMDYRGDTQYF
TGTGCCAGCAGTATGGACTACCGCGGAGATACGCAGTATTTT